This TCR beta chain was observed in a study of T cells in Graves' hyperthyroidism and ophthalmopathy. The TCR beta CDR3 regions underwent amplification using RNA transcripts as the source. First-round RT-PCR of the TCR CDR3 relied on the HTBI primer set. TCRdb ran MiXCR on the multiplex PCR reads and lists one entry per CDR3 protein. The table includes around 420,000 distinct CDR3 sequences, roughly 14% detected once. Newly diagnosed hyperthyroidism, duration under 2 months, in patients aged 18 to 65. The germline gives CDR1 MNHEY, CDR2 SVGAGI. V was cut by 2 bases and J by 5 bases, with 12 bases left in between. This CDR3 region has 14 residues.

The source is a woman aged 18-35 years with Graves' hyperthyroidism. V and J are TRBV6-5 and TRBJ2-5; D gene ambiguous. The sample was blood. The CDR3 loop reads CASSYRRSWETQYF. The CDR3 DNA reads as TGTGCCAGCAGTTACCGGCGGAGTTGGGAGACCCAGTACTTC.